The clone carrying this T cell receptor beta chain came up a few times. Its antigen is not known. The germline V gene encodes CDR1 LNHDA and CDR2 SQIVND (reference sequence). The ends lost 4 bases at V and 6 bases at J; junction bases unmatched: 5. The CDR3 length is 14 residues. Here immunoSEQ multiplex PCR was the method, and the copy in TCRdb shows in-frame clones only, minus some. Seen here are about 270,000 clones, approximately 76% observed once, and the top ten hold around 5.1%. This specimen comes from a study of cytotoxic CD8 clonotypes in ibrutinib-treated CLL. Study-wide background: In all, around 10 patients were relapsed/refractory, approximately 15 were treatment-naive and some 17 were IGHV unmutated. The taking of response samples occurred after a median approximately twelve months of treatment, with a range of 6 to 36. Study-wide points: Clonality was elevated at ibrutinib response and had returned toward baseline at progression.

This chain uses TRBV19 with TRBJ1-5; 8 bases map to TRBD1. This clonotype was obtained from a human donor with chronic lymphocytic leukemia. The specimen was PBMCs, collected at disease progression, from a patient treated with ibrutinib. The DNA of the CDR3 is TGTGCCAGTAGTACCCGGACAGGGAGTCAGCCCCAGCATTTT. It translates to CASSTRTGSQPQHF.